This TCR beta chain was retrieved from a study of cytomegalovirus exposure and HLA in healthy donors. Looking at the study overall: There were under 140 million unique TCR beta sequences, drawn from 180 million or so T cells, in an earlier analysis. Ancestry clustering placed around 81% of around 400 genotyped donors in the Caucasian-associated cluster.

Germline CDR1 reads MNHEY; CDR2 reads SVGAGI. There are 14 residues in the CDR3. V shed 5 bases, J shed 3 bases, and the junction held 3 bases outside the gene matches. The PCR employed 60 Vbeta primers together with 13 Jbeta primers. Sequenced by immunoSEQ multiplex PCR; TCRdb stores in-frame clones only, minus some. The repertoire holds 120,000 or so clones, with about three quarters as singletons. Source material: PBMCs. The rearrangement links TRBV6-5 to TRBJ1-4; 7 bases are a match to TRBD1. The sequence was collected from a middle-aged woman in good health and CMV-seronegative. The CDR3 DNA follows: TGTGCCAGCAGTCTAGGGACAGCTAATGAAAAACTGTTTTTT. This codes for CASSLGTANEKLFF.